Below are 9 T cell receptor beta chains sequenced from a single sample in a study of T cell repertoires in cytomegalovirus infection. A single record per CDR3 protein comes from TCRdb applying MiXCR to the reads. The sample contains 250,000 to 300,000 distinct CDR3 sequences, roughly 26% of which appear only once. Sequenced: PBMCs. The receptor source for this set is a human donor in good health (CMV status not recorded). Some clones in this sample may be carry-over from other donors' samples.

This clonotype was observed a few times. The J gene is TRBJ1-2, the V gene TRBV28, with D hard to call. Germline values: CDR1 MDHEN, CDR2 SYDVKM. This CDR3 spans 12 amino acids. The V and J ends lost 5 bases and 7 bases respectively, with 11 bases between them. The CDR3 DNA reads as TGTGCCAGCAGTCCTCGGATGGGTGGCTACACCTTC. Protein sequence: CASSPRMGGYTF.

This clonotype has a count of ten or more. This chain joins TRBV14 and TRBJ1-6; D is perhaps TRBD1 (5 bases). Looked up from germline, CDR1 is SGHDN and CDR2 is FVKESK. This CDR3 comprises 16 residues. V was pared by 0 bases and J by 8 bases, with 14 bases between. CDR3 bases: TGTGCCAGCAGCCAAGAGGCCGGGACCCTGCATTCACCCCTCCACTTT. The encoded protein is CASSQEAGTLHSPLHF.

A few counts support this clonotype. The J gene is TRBJ1-4, the V gene TRBV25-1; the D gene is possibly TRBD1 (6 bases). Germline values: CDR1 MGHDK, CDR2 SYGVNS. The V and J ends lost 11 bases and 5 bases respectively, with 18 bases between them. CDR3 length: 14 residues. CDR3 DNA: TGTGCCTCTCAGCGGGGGCTTGGGAATGAAAAACTGTTTTTT. Translated: CASQRGLGNEKLFF.

There are a few counts of this clonotype. The V and J genes are TRBV24-1 and TRBJ1-5; D is unclear. Trimming took 1 base from V and 0 from J, leaving 9 bases between them. Germline V CDR1 and CDR2: KGHDR, SFDVKD. This CDR3 comprises 16 residues. CDR3 in amino acids: CATSDLRRYSNQPQHF. CDR3 DNA: TGTGCCACCAGTGATTTACGACGATATAGCAATCAGCCCCAGCATTTT.

The rearrangement links TRBV28 to TRBJ1-5, with TRBD1 matching 7 bases. Looked up from germline, CDR1 is MDHEN and CDR2 is SYDVKM. The CDR3 totals 15 residues. Trimming cost V 10 bases and J 3 bases; bases outside gene matches: 12. The chain's CDR3 is CAIAQPGQSNQPQHF. The DNA of the CDR3 is TGTGCCATTGCCCAGCCGGGACAGTCCAATCAGCCCCAGCATTTT.

This clonotype was observed many times. This rearrangement joins TRBV7-8 to TRBJ1-5; 7 nucleotides match TRBD1. J gave up 5 bases and V 3 bases, and 4 bases lay outside the gene matches. The CDR3 has 14 amino acids. Germline V gene lookup returns CDR1 SGHVS and CDR2 FQNEAQ. In DNA form, the CDR3 reads TGTGCCAGCAGCTTGTGGCAGGGGGATCAGCCCCAGCATTTT. Residues: CASSLWQGDQPQHF.

This clonotype was seen ten or more times. This chain links TRBV7-2 with TRBJ2-3; D is undetermined. Germline V gives CDR1 SGHTA, CDR2 FQGNSA. CDR3 size: 14 residues. V shed 2 bases and J shed 2 bases, with 8 bases lying between them. CDR3 sequence reads: CASSLRPHTDTQYF. The CDR3 region has the DNA TGTGCCAGCAGCTTACGTCCGCACACAGATACGCAGTATTTT.

The chain joins TRBV7-2 to TRBJ2-4; tentatively, D is TRBD1 (7 bases). Germline CDR1 and CDR2: SGHTA and FQGNSA. The CDR3 loop spans 17 amino acids. Trimming pared 1 base from V and 1 base from J, leaving 14 bases between. The CDR3 DNA sequence: TGTGCCAGCAGCTTAGTTGTGACAGGGAGGGCCAAAAACATTCAGTACTTC. It encodes CASSLVVTGRAKNIQYF.

This chain links TRBV10-3 with TRBJ2-7; 9 bases are shared with TRBD1. This CDR3 region has 15 residues. Germline CDR1 and CDR2: ENHRY and SYGVKD. V gave up 8 bases and J gave up 4 bases; unmatched junction bases: 12. CDR3 amino acids: CAIGDNRGPGYEQYF. CDR3 in DNA: TGTGCCATCGGGGACAACAGGGGGCCTGGATACGAGCAGTACTTC.